Described below is a single T cell receptor (beta chain) sequence and its context. In the authors' workflow: From reference gene primer amplification, estimates of nucleated cell counts were derived. Libraries were prepared by immunoSEQ multiplex PCR; TCRdb keeps only in-frame clonotypes and omits some of them. The DNA gave D and trimming, while V, J and clone size come from that table. The data show roughly 250,000 clones, roughly 80% seen once. CDR1 and CDR2 (germline): SGHRS, YFSETQ. The CDR3 extends over 15 amino acids. V was pared by 0 bases and J by 8 bases, with 15 bases between. This sample was included in a study of blood T cell repertoires in COVID-19. The overall study: There were acute and convalescent COVID-19 samples, and they came from the United States, Italy and Spain. T cells, B-cell-depleted T cells, or PBMCs supplied cDNA or gDNA.

This receptor was taken from a woman of 80 years or more with acute or convalescent COVID-19. V usage is TRBV5-1 and J usage is TRBJ1-3; TRBD1 might be the D (6 bases). The sample comprised peripheral blood. The CDR3 DNA sequence: TGCGCCAGCAGCTTGGCCGGCGGGGGCTCGGACACCATATATTTT. Its translation is CASSLAGGGSDTIYF. The variable domain in full, with the rest retrieved from reference TRBV5-1 and TRBJ1-3, is KAGVTQTPRYLIKTRGQQVTLSCSPISGHRSVSWYQQTPGQGLQFLFEYFSETQRNKGNFPGRFSGRQFSNSRSEMNVSTLELGDSALYLCASSLAGGGSDTIYFGEGSWLTVV.